A selection of T cell receptor beta chains follows, all from one sample in a study of shared clonotypes between healthy human individuals. Measured with immunoSEQ multiplex PCR; TCRdb has only the in-frame clones, and not every one. This table has 600,000 or so clones, 95% appearing once. Source material: naive CD8+ T cells sorted from blood. Receptor source: a young woman in good health. Each CDR3 is given without its conserved first and last residue. A D gene is named only where the DNA matches it firmly. Where a row states a size, it is once, few, many or the class of an expanded clone; other rows omit it.

TRBJ1-5	-	once	TRBV6-1	ASSEQEHSNQPQH
TRBJ2-7	-	-	TRBV5-1	ASSSPGTYEQY
TRBJ1-4	-	-	TRBV27	ASSPPAAPTINEKLF
TRBJ1-4	-	-	TRBV28	ATSLWTGGTEKLF
TRBJ2-1	-	-	TRBV5-6	ASSLAALYYNEQF
TRBJ2-3	-	-	TRBV9	ASSVFRDDTQY
TRBJ2-1	-	-	TRBV7-9	ASSPYRTEGDEQF
TRBJ2-7	TRBD1	-	TRBV5-6	ASSLELTGWYEQY
TRBJ1-3	-	-	TRBV5-5	ASSSLTISGNTIY
TRBJ2-1	TRBD2	-	TRBV9	ASSPAGEPQF
TRBJ1-2	-	-	TRBV6-5	ASRYGGVDGYT
TRBJ1-5	-	-	TRBV6-5	ASSYSNGNQPQH
TRBJ2-7	-	-	TRBV7-9	ASSSFEIAEPYEQY
TRBJ2-3	TRBD2	once	TRBV4-1	ASSPEDGGSGTDTQY
TRBJ1-1	-	-	TRBV27	ASRGETELNTEAF
TRBJ2-7	-	-	TRBV28	ASRRDIGTYEQY
TRBJ1-5	TRBD1	-	TRBV15	ATSRDRETYQPQH
TRBJ2-7	-	once	TRBV5-6	ASSLGLQGKY
TRBJ2-7	TRBD1	-	TRBV2	ASRAGTATYEQY
TRBJ2-2	TRBD2	-	TRBV28	ASRTSGSAGELF
TRBJ2-7	TRBD2	-	TRBV27	ASSPRRTSGEFYEQY
TRBJ1-6	-	once	TRBV7-8	ASGPGASYNSPLH
TRBJ2-1	-	-	TRBV27	ASSVGFRVTNEQF
TRBJ2-1	-	-	TRBV6-6	ASSSVGEQF
TRBJ1-1	-	-	TRBV7-9	ASTPRQTEAF
TRBJ2-3	-	once	TRBV5-4	ASSFWGSTDTQY
TRBJ1-2	-	-	TRBV6-1	ASHPGKDGYT
TRBJ2-1	-	-	TRBV6-5	ASSYFSGSNEQF
TRBJ2-7	TRBD2	-	TRBV15	ATSSGLAEYEQY